Listed here are 8 T cell receptor beta chains from one sample, sequenced in a study of T cell responses to AZD1222 COVID-19 vaccine (TCRdb year 2021). Per the publication, the time point label means: baseline before first vaccination. Library prep was done by the immunoSEQ multiplex PCR assay. Sourced from immuneACCESS, this table was stored by TCRdb with only in-frame sequences that have V and J called. A share of the clones is absent; for the studies checked, an unresolved V gene accounts for under half, and the remainder has no known explanation. The sample data list about 130,000 clones, and 88% of these were observed just once. The ten top clones hold roughly 4% of the sample. The sequencing here drew on peripheral blood, taken on day 0 of AZD1222 vaccination. All receptors come from an adult in good health.

The V gene is TRBV27, the J gene TRBJ1-1, with D hard to call. V lost 1 base, J lost 3 bases, and 9 bases lay in between. Germline V CDR1 and CDR2: MNHEY, SMNVEV (reference sequence). The CDR3 is 14 residues long. The CDR3 region is CASSLLGTYTEAFF. CDR3 sequence (DNA): TGTGCCAGCAGTTTATTGGGAACATACACTGAAGCTTTCTTT.

The table lists this clone with a few counts. The chain links TRBV5-1 to TRBJ1-6, with 11 bases matching TRBD1. Germline V lookup: CDR1 SGHRS, CDR2 YFSETQ. There are 14 residues in the CDR3. After removal of 4 bases from V and 9 bases from J, the junction contained 3 bases not matched to a gene. The chain's CDR3 is CASSEGQGVSPLHF. CDR3 nucleotide sequence: TGCGCCAGCAGCGAGGGACAGGGGGTTTCACCCCTCCACTTT. Looking up the rest from reference TRBV5-1 and TRBJ1-6 gives the full variable domain: KAGVTQTPRYLIKTRGQQVTLSCSPISGHRSVSWYQQTPGQGLQFLFEYFSETQRNKGNFPGRFSGRQFSNSRSEMNVSTLELGDSALYLCASSEGQGVSPLHFGNGTRLTVT.

The DNA of the CDR3 is TGTGCCAGCACCTTCGATGGGAATGAGCAGTTCTTC. Its translation: CASTFDGNEQFF. The chain uses TRBV12-3 or TRBV12-4 and TRBJ2-1; D ambiguous. Trimming took off 7 bases at V and 7 bases at J, with 11 bases between the two ends. CDR3 length: 12 amino acids.

The chain links TRBV24-1 to TRBJ2-1, with TRBD2 as a possible D gene (6 bases). The CDR3 spans 16 residues. Trimming pared 3 bases from V and 2 bases from J, leaving 13 bases between. Germline CDR1 KGHDR, CDR2 SFDVKD. The CDR3 DNA reads as TGTGCCACCAGTGATCCGGGACTCGTGACCTACAATGAGCAGTTCTTC. This gives the protein CATSDPGLVTYNEQFF.

V usage is TRBV3-1 (or the pseudogene TRBV3-2) and J usage is TRBJ1-3; D gene ambiguous. The V gene lost 4 bases and the J gene lost 0 bases, with 10 bases spanning the gap. This CDR3 spans 15 amino acids. Germline CDR1 LGHDT, CDR2 YNNKEL (reference sequence). CDR3 residues: CASSLRGSSGNTIYF. CDR3 sequence (DNA): TGTGCCAGCAGCCTTCGCGGGAGCTCTGGAAACACCATATATTTT.

The rearrangement links TRBV7-9 to TRBJ2-7; D tentatively fits TRBD1 or TRBD2 (5 bases each). Between the trimmed V and J ends, which lost 5 bases and 7 bases, there was a span of 15 bases. The CDR3 is 13 residues long. The germline V gene encodes CDR1 SEHNR and CDR2 FQNEAQ (reference sequence). Written as DNA, the CDR3 is TGTGCCAGCAGCCGGGGCGAGGGAAAAGAGCAGTACTTC. Translation: CASSRGEGKEQYF. Filled out from reference TRBV7-9 and TRBJ2-7, the complete variable domain reads DTGVSQNPRHKITKRGQNVTFRCDPISEHNRLYWYRQTLGQGPEFLTYFQNEAQLEKSRLLSDRFSAERPKGSFSTLEIQRTEQGDSAMYLCASSRGEGKEQYFGPGTRLTVT.

The rearrangement uses TRBV27 and TRBJ2-7; TRBD1 aligns across 9 bases. Germline CDR1 and CDR2: MNHEY and SMNVEV (reference sequence). V dropped 2 bases and J dropped 3; count of bases not matched to a gene: 2. CDR3 size: 14 residues. In nucleotides, the CDR3 is TGTGCCAGCAGTTTAGGGACAGGGAACTACGAGCAGTACTTC. This sequence encodes CASSLGTGNYEQYF.

The chain is built from TRBV19 and TRBJ1-4; no clear D gene. V lost 0 bases and J 8 bases, leaving 16 bases between the germline ends. This CDR3 is built from 16 residues. CDR1 and CDR2 from the germline V gene are LNHDA and SQIVND (reference sequence). The CDR3 is CASSIDATEGWEKLFF. The CDR3 DNA follows: TGTGCCAGTAGTATAGATGCGACGGAGGGATGGGAAAAACTGTTTTTT.